Listed below are T cell receptor beta chains from one sample, sequenced in a study of CD8+ T cells in alopecia areata. Some clones are missing from TCRdb's copy, which holds only in-frame ones; the method was immunoSEQ multiplex PCR. Of 110,000 to 150,000 clones in the sample, nearly 55% were seen once. The specimen was CD8+ T cells sorted from blood, collected at week 4, from a patient treated with tofacitinib. The receptors were sampled from a human donor with alopecia areata. CDR3s include the opening cysteine and the closing phenylalanine or tryptophan. D genes are given only for firm matches. Part of the rows lack a size; the others show once, few, many or a class for expanded clones.

TRBJ1-5 TRBV25-1 . . CASSVGSNQPQHF TGTGCCAGCAGTGTCGGCAGTAATCAGCCCCAGCATTTT
TRBJ2-1 TRBV29-1 . TRBD1 CSGGTGGLYNEQFF TGCAGCGGGGGGACAGGGGGCTTGTACAATGAGCAGTTCTTC
TRBJ1-3 TRBV4-1 few . CASSQPGTGNTIYF TGCGCCAGCAGCCAACCCGGTACCGGAAACACCATATATTTT
TRBJ2-5 TRBV9 . TRBD1 CASSVSTRGPETQYF TGTGCCAGCAGCGTTTCGACCAGGGGGCCAGAGACCCAGTACTTC
TRBJ1-2 TRBV20-1 . . CSARASYGYTF TGCAGTGCTAGAGCCTCCTATGGCTACACCTTC
TRBJ2-7 TRBV5-4 . TRBD1 CASSPRTGRTYEQYF TGTGCCAGCAGCCCTAGGACAGGGAGGACGTACGAGCAGTACTTC
TRBJ2-1 TRBV18 . . CASLDNNEQFF TGTGCCAGCCTGGACAACAATGAGCAGTTCTTC
TRBJ2-1 TRBV5-6 once . CASSLESEFHYNEQFF TGTGCCAGCAGCTTGGAAAGCGAATTCCACTACAATGAGCAGTTCTTC
TRBJ2-5 TRBV27 . TRBD2 CASSLIGASGAQETQYF TGTGCCAGCAGTTTAATCGGGGCTAGCGGGGCCCAAGAGACCCAGTACTTC
TRBJ1-4 TRBV29-1 . . CTGVLNEKLFF TGCACCGGGGTCCTGAACGAAAAACTGTTTTTT
TRBJ1-1 TRBV4-3 . TRBD1 CASSHLEGANTEAFF TGCGCCAGCAGCCATTTGGAGGGGGCGAACACTGAAGCTTTCTTT
TRBJ2-1 TRBV7-9 . . CASSLEGVQQFF TGTGCCAGCAGCTTGGAGGGGGTACAACAGTTCTTC
TRBJ2-4 TRBV27 . . CASSLGGLEGDIQYF TGTGCCAGCAGTTTAGGGGGCCTCGAGGGGGACATTCAGTACTTC
TRBJ2-3 TRBV27 . . CASSLSAEVVGTDTQYF TGTGCCAGCAGTTTGTCCGCCGAAGTTGTGGGCACAGATACGCAGTATTTT
TRBJ1-2 TRBV13 . . CASSWAGGRSNYGYTF TGTGCCAGCAGCTGGGCCGGGGGCAGATCTAACTATGGCTACACCTTC
TRBJ2-5 TRBV7-3 . . CASSPTGLEETQYF TGTGCCAGCAGCCCTACGGGGTTGGAAGAGACCCAGTACTTC
TRBJ2-5 TRBV10-2 few . CASRDIQETQYF TGCGCCAGCAGGGACATCCAAGAGACCCAGTACTTC
TRBJ1-1 TRBV9 . . CASSVGRVNTEAFF TGTGCCAGCAGCGTAGGGCGGGTGAATACTGAAGCTTTCTTT
TRBJ2-7 TRBV5-6 . TRBD2 CASSYSTSGGFYEQYF TGTGCCAGCAGCTACTCGACTAGCGGGGGATTCTACGAGCAGTACTTC
TRBJ2-5 TRBV11-2 . . CASSWADGQETQYF TGTGCCAGCAGCTGGGCCGATGGCCAAGAGACCCAGTACTTC
TRBJ1-2 TRBV9 . . CASSPPQVVSGYTF TGTGCCAGCAGCCCCCCCCAGGTTGTCAGTGGCTACACCTTC
TRBJ2-7 TRBV6-5 . . CASSQGLLGSYEQYF TGTGCCAGCAGCCAGGGACTTTTGGGCTCCTACGAGCAGTACTTC
TRBJ2-2 TRBV4-1 . TRBD1 CASSQVGQYKWTGELFF TGCGCCAGCAGCCAGGTGGGACAGTACAAGTGGACCGGGGAGCTGTTTTTT
TRBJ1-1 TRBV5-1 . TRBD1 CASSKDREVNTEAFF TGCGCCAGCAGCAAGGACAGGGAGGTAAACACTGAAGCTTTCTTT
TRBJ1-2 TRBV25-1 . TRBD1 CASSDPRTGNYGYTF TGTGCCAGCAGTGATCCCCGGACAGGCAACTATGGCTACACCTTC
TRBJ1-6 TRBV27 . . CASSLGQMNSPLHF TGTGCCAGCAGTCTAGGACAGATGAATTCACCCCTCCACTTT
TRBJ2-5 TRBV10-2 . . CASIGQDETQYF TGCGCCAGCATTGGCCAGGACGAGACCCAGTACTTC
TRBJ2-3 TRBV6-1 . . CASSGFTGTPTTDTQYF TGTGCCAGCAGTGGGTTTACCGGGACACCCACCACAGATACGCAGTATTTT